The 16 T cell receptor beta chains below come from one sample, sequenced in a study of graft-versus-host responses after intestinal transplantation. Assay: immunoSEQ multiplex PCR; the TCRdb copy retains only in-frame clones and omits some. The sample contains about 39,000 clones, more than 85% of which appear only once. Source: PBMCs, taken nearly 750 days after intestinal transplantation. These receptor sequences come from a human patient who received an intestinal transplant, so some T cells may come from the graft donor.

This clone occurred once. The CDR3 region is CATQDLYRAEQYF. CDR3 nucleotide sequence: TGTGCCACCCAGGACCTTTACAGGGCCGAGCAGTACTTC. The genes are TRBV6-1 and TRBJ2-7, with D perhaps matching TRBD1 (6 bases). V was trimmed by 10 bases and J by 6 bases, leaving 19 bases between them. The CDR3 spans 13 residues. Looked up from germline, CDR1 is MNHNS and CDR2 is SASEGT.

This clone was counted once. J is TRBJ1-5 and V is TRBV19, with D uncertain. Germline CDR1 reads LNHDA; CDR2 reads SQIVND (reference sequence). Trimming took 3 bases from V and 0 from J, leaving 15 bases between them. The CDR3 has 17 amino acids. The CDR3 DNA sequence: TGTGCCAGTAGTATCAGGCGCAGGCCATATAGCAATCAGCCCCAGCATTTT. This translates into CASSIRRRPYSNQPQHF.

As for this clone: This sample includes further DNA sequences coding for the same CDR3. The chain couples TRBV7-9 to TRBJ2-5, with TRBD2 as a possible D gene (6 bases). The CDR3 is made up of 15 amino acids. The V gene lost 3 bases and the J gene lost 1 base, with 12 bases spanning the gap. CDR1 is SEHNR, CDR2 FQNEAQ, per germline (reference sequence). CDR3 in amino acids: CASSFRNGGQETQYF. The CDR3, as DNA: TGTGCCAGCAGCTTTAGGAACGGGGGCCAAGAGACCCAGTACTTC.

The V and J genes are TRBV5-4 and TRBJ2-5, with 9 bases identical to TRBD1. Germline CDR1 is SGHNT and CDR2 is YYREEE (reference sequence). The CDR3 runs 15 residues. Germline trimming cut 4 bases from V and 0 bases from J; bases unmatched to any gene: 4. CDR3 region: CASSTRDRDQETQYF. The CDR3 nucleotides read TGTGCCAGCAGCACCCGGGACAGGGACCAAGAGACCCAGTACTTC.

The CDR3 here is CASSRDLNSPLHF. The CDR3, as DNA: TGTGCCAGCAGCCGGGACCTTAATTCACCCCTCCACTTT. The chain has TRBV11-1 and TRBJ1-6; possibly TRBD1 for D (5 bases). CDR3 length equals 13 residues. Trimming shortened V by 5 bases and J by 6 bases, and 8 bases separated the two germline ends. Germline lookup yields CDR1 SGHAT and CDR2 FQDESV (reference sequence).

This sequence joins TRBV5-1 and TRBJ2-3; D is perhaps TRBD1 (5 bases). The germline CDR1 and CDR2 sequences are SGHRS and YFSETQ. The CDR3 has 14 amino acids. Trimming cost V 3 bases and J 4 bases, with 12 bases left between them. CDR3 protein: CASSSPTDADTQYF. The DNA of the CDR3 is TGCGCCAGCAGCTCTCCGACAGACGCAGATACGCAGTATTTT.

This chain connects TRBV28 to TRBJ2-5; TRBD1 might be the D (6 bases). Between the trimmed V and J ends, which lost 2 bases and 5 bases, there was a span of 18 bases. This CDR3 has 16 residues. In germline, CDR1 is MDHEN, CDR2 SYDVKM. The CDR3: CASSLVGYRDVETQYF. The DNA of the CDR3 is TGTGCCAGCAGTTTAGTTGGGTACAGGGATGTGGAGACCCAGTACTTC.

This clone was found once. The chain combines TRBV5-1 with TRBJ1-2; the D is unclear. Trimming shortened V by 0 bases and J by 4 bases, and 4 bases separated the two germline ends. Germline CDR1 and CDR2: SGHRS and YFSETQ. This CDR3 has 12 amino acids. CDR3: CASSLDTYGYTF. The CDR3 nucleotides are TGCGCCAGCAGCTTGGACACCTATGGCTACACCTTC.

The chain carries TRBV25-1 and TRBJ1-6; 9 nucleotides match TRBD1. The germline V gene has CDR1 MGHDK and CDR2 SYGVNS. The CDR3 is 15 amino acids. Unmatched junction bases numbered 5, after V lost 2 bases and J lost 9 bases. The CDR3 here is CASSESGQGSSPLHF. The CDR3 DNA sequence: TGTGCCAGCAGTGAAAGTGGACAGGGGAGTTCACCCCTCCACTTT.

The chain carries TRBV5-6 and TRBJ1-2, with D maybe TRBD1 (5 bases). The V end was cut by 0 bases, the J end by 4 bases, with 7 bases between. The CDR3 spans 13 residues. The germline gives CDR1 SGHDT, CDR2 YYEEEE. The CDR3 DNA is TGTGCCAGCAGCTTGGTGGACATCTATGGCTACACCTTC. This sequence encodes CASSLVDIYGYTF.

Only a few counts were recorded for this clone. The genes are TRBV7-6 and TRBJ1-2; D might be TRBD1 (6 bases). Germline lookup yields CDR1 SGHVS and CDR2 FNYEAQ. This CDR3 is 13 amino acids long. V gave up 4 bases and J gave up 4 bases, with 10 bases separating them. CDR3 loop: CASSSDSVYGYTF. In DNA, the CDR3 is TGTGCCAGCAGCTCGGACAGCGTCTATGGCTACACCTTC.

CDR3 sequence (DNA): TGTGCCAGTAGTAGGCTTCGTGTCGAACAGGGGGCGGGGAGCACTGAAGCTTTCTTT. Translated: CASSRLRVEQGAGSTEAFF. V and J are TRBV19 and TRBJ1-1; 9 bases align to TRBD1. With V trimmed by 4 bases and J by 4 bases, 19 bases remained unmatched. CDR3 length: 19 amino acids. The germline gives CDR1 LNHDA, CDR2 SQIVND (reference sequence).

The chain uses TRBV11-2 and TRBJ1-5; TRBD1 agrees at 9 bases. Unmatched junction bases numbered 6, after V lost 6 bases and J lost 6 bases. From germline, CDR1 is SGHAT and CDR2 FQNNGV. The CDR3 is 14 amino acids. Here the CDR3 DNA reads TGTGCCAGCAGGGGCGGACAGGGGCCTCAGCCCCAGCATTTT. Translating it yields CASRGGQGPQPQHF.

The chain is built from TRBV10-1 and TRBJ2-1; D might be TRBD2 (6 bases). The V gene's germline CDR1 is WNHNN and CDR2 SYGVQD (reference sequence). Trimming stripped 2 bases from V and 4 bases from J, with 9 bases between. This CDR3 is built from 14 residues. This chain's CDR3 is CASSETGVYNEQFF. The CDR3 DNA reads as TGCGCCAGCAGTGAGACGGGGGTATACAATGAGCAGTTCTTC.

This clone was picked up a small number of times. CDR3: CASSLEASGSEQYF. The DNA for the CDR3 is TGCGCCAGCAGCTTGGAGGCTAGCGGGAGCGAGCAGTACTTC. This rearrangement joins TRBV5-1 to TRBJ2-7; 10 bases fit TRBD2. The CDR3 totals 14 residues. The ends lost 0 bases at V and 6 bases at J; junction bases unmatched: 3. Per germline, CDR1 SGHRS and CDR2 YFSETQ.

This clone occurred a few times. The rearrangement links TRBV13 to TRBJ1-1; unclear D gene. Trimming left V 3 bases short and J 8 bases short, with 10 bases between. Per the germline V gene, CDR1 is PRHDT and CDR2 is FYEKMQ (reference sequence). This CDR3 has 12 amino acids. CDR3 amino acids: CASSFWGDEAFF. The CDR3 DNA follows: TGTGCCAGCAGCTTCTGGGGTGACGAAGCTTTCTTT.